This TCR beta chain stems from a study of T cells in Graves' hyperthyroidism and ophthalmopathy. Study information: The blood sample was taken at first diagnosis, before treatment began.

CDR1 ENHRY and CDR2 SYGVKD come from the germline V gene. V lost 3 bases, J lost 2 bases, and 1 base lay in between. The CDR3 covers 12 residues. Study outcomes and limitations: Classification by a 13 V-J model distinguished ophthalmopathy from stable hyperthyroidism.

Orbital computed tomography and thyroid ultrasound, together with serum TRAb and thyroxine and clinical symptoms, were used for diagnoses. The authors took PBMCs from 9.5 to 10 ml fresh peripheral blood. Concerning this clonotype: Its specificity is unknown.

TCR beta CDR3 regions were amplified from RNA transcripts. In the first-round RT-PCR of the TCR CDR3, the HTBI primer set was used. TCRdb ran MiXCR on the multiplex PCR reads and lists one entry per CDR3 protein. The table includes 600,000 or so distinct CDR3 sequences, more than 14% detected once. Sequenced: blood. This TCR came from a woman between 50 and 59 years old with Graves' ophthalmopathy. The chain carries TRBV10-3 and TRBJ2-2; D is ambiguous. CDR3: CAISDNTGELFF. CDR3 DNA: TGTGCCATCAGTGATAACACCGGGGAGCTGTTTTTT.